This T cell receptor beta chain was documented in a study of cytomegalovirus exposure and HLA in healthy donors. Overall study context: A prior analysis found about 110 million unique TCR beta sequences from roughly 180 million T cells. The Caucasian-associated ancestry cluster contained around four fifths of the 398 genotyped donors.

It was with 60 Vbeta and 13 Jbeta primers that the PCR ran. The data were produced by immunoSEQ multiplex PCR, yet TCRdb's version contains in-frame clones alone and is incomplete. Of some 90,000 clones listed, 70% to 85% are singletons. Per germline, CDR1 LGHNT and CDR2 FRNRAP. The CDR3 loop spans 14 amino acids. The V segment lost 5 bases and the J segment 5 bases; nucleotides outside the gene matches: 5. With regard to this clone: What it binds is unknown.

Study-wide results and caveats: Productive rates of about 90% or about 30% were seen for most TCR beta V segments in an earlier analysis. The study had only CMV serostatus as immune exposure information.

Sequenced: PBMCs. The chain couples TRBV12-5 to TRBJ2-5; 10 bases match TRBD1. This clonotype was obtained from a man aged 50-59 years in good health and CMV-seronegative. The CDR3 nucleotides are TGTGCTAGTGGTCCGGGACAGGGGTGGGAGACCCAGTACTTC. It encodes CASGPGQGWETQYF.